A single sample is the source of the 29 T cell receptor beta chains below, sequenced in a study of blood T cell repertoires in COVID-19. This table comes from immunoSEQ multiplex PCR, and its TCRdb copy is limited to in-frame clones, with some not included. This sample carries approximately 91,000 clones, about 80% of them seen once, and the ten largest clones take approximately 25%. Input material: peripheral blood. The source is a man in his sixties or seventies with acute or convalescent COVID-19.

The V and J genes are TRBV11-3 and TRBJ2-7, with 7 bases identical to TRBD2. Losses at the gene ends were 4 bases for V and 0 bases for J; bases not matched to a gene: 6. The germline V gene has CDR1 SGHNT and CDR2 YENEEA. The CDR3 is 15 residues long. DNA for the CDR3: TGTGCCAGCAGCTACTCTAGCGGTAGCTCCTACGAGCAGTACTTC. This codes for CASSYSSGSSYEQYF.

V gene TRBV27 combines with J gene TRBJ2-5; 8 nucleotides agree with TRBD1. Germline V lookup: CDR1 MNHEY, CDR2 SMNVEV (reference sequence). The trim removed 5 bases at V and 5 bases at J, leaving 7 bases unmatched. CDR3 length: 14 amino acids. CDR3 coding DNA: TGTGCCAGCAGTCAACGGACAGGGCGGGAGACCCAGTACTTC. Its protein is CASSQRTGRETQYF.

The chain combines TRBV30 with TRBJ2-7; 9 nucleotides align to TRBD1. V shed 2 bases and J 9 bases; nucleotides not matched to a gene: 11. CDR3 length: 14 residues. Germline CDR1 reads GTSNPN; CDR2 reads SVGIG (reference sequence). In nucleotides, the CDR3 is TGTGCCTGGAGTCCCCGGACAGGGGAGGTTGGGCAGTACTTC. It is translated as CAWSPRTGEVGQYF.

This clone came up a few times. The genes are TRBV7-2 and TRBJ1-2, with D perhaps TRBD1 (5 bases). V shed 6 bases and J shed 6 bases, with 14 bases lying between them. Germline V gene data show CDR1 as SGHTA and CDR2 as FQGNSA. CDR3 length: 13 amino acids. The CDR3: CASSLRGGDGYTF. The CDR3 bases are TGTGCCAGCAGTTTAAGGGGCGGGGATGGCTACACCTTC.

This chain joins TRBV5-4 and TRBJ1-6; D is uncertain. The V and J ends lost 3 bases and 0 bases respectively, with 4 bases between them. The germline V gene encodes CDR1 SGHNT and CDR2 YYREEE (reference sequence). The CDR3 spans 14 residues. This CDR3 reads CASSSSSYNSPLHF. The CDR3 DNA is TGTGCCAGCAGCTCGAGCTCCTATAATTCACCCCTCCACTTT.

J is TRBJ2-5 and V is TRBV6-4; a possible D gene is TRBD2 (6 bases). The CDR3 sequence is 14 residues long. Germline lookup yields CDR1 MRHNA and CDR2 SNTAGT. V lost 6 bases, J lost 0 bases, and 11 bases lay in between. Here the CDR3 reads CASRVRDYQETQYF. CDR3 DNA sequence: TGTGCCAGCAGAGTCCGGGACTACCAAGAGACCCAGTACTTC.

This chain's CDR3 is CSASQLGPRDSYEQYF. The CDR3 DNA sequence: TGCAGTGCTAGTCAACTCGGGCCGAGGGACTCCTACGAGCAGTACTTC. This chain joins TRBV20-1 and TRBJ2-7; a possible D gene is TRBD2 (5 bases). The CDR3 sequence is 16 residues long. Trimming pared 3 bases from V and 0 bases from J, leaving 18 bases between. Germline-derived CDR1 and CDR2 are DFQATT and SNEGSKA (reference sequence).

This clone was counted once. The chain uses TRBV15 and TRBJ1-5; weak D call: TRBD1 (6 bases). CDR1 and CDR2 from the germline V gene are LNHNV and YYDKDF (reference sequence). The CDR3 contains 14 residues. The V gene lost 4 bases and the J gene lost 6 bases, with 13 bases spanning the gap. This CDR3 is CATSTNRVVQPQHF. In DNA, the CDR3 is TGTGCCACCAGCACGAACAGGGTCGTTCAGCCCCAGCATTTT.

This chain links TRBV19 with TRBJ1-5; no clear D. Trimming removed 6 bases from V and 0 bases from J, with 21 bases in between. The CDR3 is made up of 18 amino acids. In germline, CDR1 is LNHDA, CDR2 SQIVND (reference sequence). The chain's CDR3 is CASRTSGAEPYSNQPQHF. Here the CDR3 DNA reads TGTGCCAGTAGGACGTCGGGTGCAGAGCCTTATAGCAATCAGCCCCAGCATTTT.

In its sample, this clone was seen a few times. The chain couples TRBV5-6 to TRBJ2-1; 8 bases fit TRBD2. V was clipped by 0 bases and J by 4 bases; unmatched bases: 0. Germline CDR1 is SGHDT and CDR2 is YYEEEE. The CDR3 is 14 amino acids. The CDR3 loop is CASSLGLAYNEQFF. The CDR3 nucleotides are TGTGCCAGCAGCTTGGGACTAGCGTACAATGAGCAGTTCTTC.

The J gene is TRBJ1-6, the V gene TRBV6-5, with D possibly matching TRBD1 (5 bases). V lost 5 bases and J 16 bases, leaving 15 bases between the germline ends. In germline, CDR1 is MNHEY, CDR2 SVGAGI. This CDR3 contains 12 residues. The CDR3 here is CASSQQTVTLHF. CDR3 coding DNA: TGTGCCAGCAGTCAGCAGACAGTAACTCTCCACTTT.

The chain carries TRBV19 and TRBJ2-1; 8 bases match TRBD2. Germline V gene sequence: CDR1 LNHDA, CDR2 SQIVND (reference sequence). This CDR3 contains 16 residues. V gave up 7 bases and J gave up 1 base; unmatched junction bases: 9. CDR3: CASTTTSAGSYNEQFF. The DNA for the CDR3 is TGTGCCAGTACCACGACTAGCGCGGGGTCCTACAATGAGCAGTTCTTC.

The chain combines TRBV18 with TRBJ2-1; TRBD2 is a possible D gene (6 bases). There are 14 residues in the CDR3. V was shortened by 6 bases and J by 13 bases, with 22 bases between the two germline ends. Per germline, CDR1 KGHSH and CDR2 LQKENI. Here the CDR3 reads CASSPPGAFLAQFF. In DNA, the CDR3 is TGTGCCAGCTCCCCTCCGGGAGCCTTTTTAGCCCAGTTCTTC.

This chain joins TRBV9 and TRBJ2-3; 10 nucleotides match TRBD1. Per the germline V gene, CDR1 is SGDLS and CDR2 is YYNGEE. The V segment lost 4 bases and the J segment 4 bases; nucleotides outside the gene matches: 6. The length of the CDR3 is 15 residues. CDR3 sequence reads: CASSLTGTGADTQYF. The CDR3 region has the DNA TGTGCCAGCAGCCTTACCGGGACAGGGGCAGATACGCAGTATTTT.

The chain carries TRBV27 and TRBJ1-6; D not resolved. V lost 4 bases, J lost 8 bases, and 9 bases lay in between. From germline, CDR1 is MNHEY and CDR2 SMNVEV (reference sequence). The CDR3 loop spans 13 amino acids. The CDR3 sequence: CASSSPGDSPLHF. CDR3 sequence (DNA): TGTGCCAGCAGTTCCCCCGGAGATTCACCCCTCCACTTT.

The sample holds a few counts of this clone. V is TRBV6-5 and J is TRBJ2-1; 11 nucleotides line up with TRBD2. J lost 9 bases, V lost 6 bases, and 10 bases had no gene match. Germline assignment: CDR1 MNHEY and CDR2 SVGAGI. CDR3 length: 15 amino acids. CDR3 in amino acids: CASRISGRVLVEQFF. CDR3 sequence (DNA): TGTGCCAGCAGGATTAGCGGGAGGGTCCTCGTTGAGCAGTTCTTC.

This clone was counted only a few times. The chain combines TRBV24-1 with TRBJ2-3; D might be TRBD1 (6 bases). The CDR3 is 17 amino acids. Trimming shortened V by 1 base and J by 2 bases, and 15 bases separated the two germline ends. Germline CDR1 is KGHDR and CDR2 is SFDVKD. CDR3 loop: CATSDFQGSVYTDTQYF. CDR3 DNA: TGTGCCACCAGTGATTTCCAGGGGTCGGTTTACACAGATACGCAGTATTTT.

The chain links TRBV2 to TRBJ2-1; maybe TRBD2 (6 bases). There are 16 residues in the CDR3. Trimming left V 5 bases short and J 1 base short, with 15 bases between. CDR1 SNHLY and CDR2 FYNNEI come from the germline V gene. CDR3 coding DNA: TGTGCCAGCAGTCGGCTTCGACTAGGGTCCTACAATGAGCAGTTCTTC. Protein sequence: CASSRLRLGSYNEQFF.

The V and J genes are TRBV7-6 and TRBJ2-3; D is undetermined. The CDR3 is made up of 12 amino acids. The germline CDR1 and CDR2 sequences are SGHVS and FNYEAQ. V was pared by 5 bases and J by 3 bases, with 6 bases between. The CDR3 sequence: CASSLKTDTQYF. In nucleotides, the CDR3 is TGTGCCAGCAGCCTTAAAACAGATACGCAGTATTTT.

This rearrangement joins TRBV18 to TRBJ2-1; weak D call: TRBD2 (6 bases). The CDR3 sequence is 13 residues long. Trimming shortened V by 6 bases and J by 3 bases, and 9 bases separated the two germline ends. Germline V gives CDR1 KGHSH, CDR2 LQKENI. The CDR3 loop is CASSPSDYNEQFF. CDR3 nucleotides: TGTGCCAGCTCCCCTAGCGACTACAATGAGCAGTTCTTC. Together with reference TRBV18 and TRBJ2-1, the CDR3 gives the full variable domain: NAGVMQNPRHLVRRRGQEARLRCSPMKGHSHVYWYRQLPEEGLKFMVYLQKENIIDESGMPKERFSAEFPKEGPSILRIQQVVRGDSAAYFCASSPSDYNEQFFGPGTRLTVL.

This clone showed up just once. CDR3 DNA sequence: TGTGCCAGCAGCTTAGCGGGAGGGCCCTACAATGAGCAGTTCTTC. Its protein is CASSLAGGPYNEQFF. This sequence joins TRBV11-3 and TRBJ2-1, with 8 bases matching TRBD2. The CDR3 length is 15 residues. CDR1 SGHNT and CDR2 YENEEA come from the germline V gene. Losses at the gene ends were 1 base for V and 2 bases for J; bases not matched to a gene: 1.

The chain carries TRBV25-1 and TRBJ2-1; D uncertain. Germline V lookup: CDR1 MGHDK, CDR2 SYGVNS. The CDR3 extends over 11 amino acids. Trimming cost V 3 bases and J 8 bases, with 5 bases left between them. The CDR3 coding sequence is TGTGCCAGCAGTGATCAATATGAGCAGTTCTTC. Its protein product is CASSDQYEQFF.

The rearrangement uses TRBV29-1 and TRBJ2-5; tentatively, D is TRBD2 (6 bases). The ends were cut back, 4 bases at V and 5 bases at J, with 11 bases in the middle. Germline CDR1 is SQVTM and CDR2 is ANQGSEA. The CDR3 length is 12 residues. The CDR3 spells CSVVDGSETQYF. CDR3 nucleotides: TGCAGCGTTGTAGACGGGAGCGAGACCCAGTACTTC.

The chain couples TRBV5-5 to TRBJ2-5; 11 positions agree with TRBD1. The CDR3 sequence is 14 residues long. With 4 bases clipped from V and 5 bases from J, the junction kept 4 bases outside the gene matches. The germline CDR1 and CDR2 sequences are SGHKS and YYEKEE (reference sequence). CDR3 DNA: TGTGCCAGCAGCGCGGGACAGGGGGTCGAGACCCAGTACTTC. Its translation: CASSAGQGVETQYF.

This clone was seen just once. The rearrangement links TRBV5-4 to TRBJ2-6; tentatively, D is TRBD2 (5 bases). The CDR3 consists of 17 residues. Trimming left V 3 bases short and J 0 bases short, with 13 bases between. Per germline, CDR1 SGHNT and CDR2 YYREEE (reference sequence). CDR3 region: CASSSGSGISGANVLTF. The CDR3 DNA reads as TGTGCCAGCAGCTCCGGTTCGGGGATCTCTGGGGCCAACGTCCTGACTTTC.

The chain carries TRBV11-1 and TRBJ2-5, with TRBD2 matching 11 bases. Germline lookup yields CDR1 SGHAT and CDR2 FQDESV (reference sequence). The CDR3 totals 15 residues. V shed 4 bases and J 4 bases; nucleotides not matched to a gene: 5. The DNA for the CDR3 is TGTGCCAGCAGCTCCGGGACTAGCGGAGTAGAGACCCAGTACTTC. Amino acid sequence: CASSSGTSGVETQYF.

The V and J genes are TRBV5-6 and TRBJ2-7; 12 bases fit TRBD2. The CDR3 is made up of 17 amino acids. Germline lookup yields CDR1 SGHDT and CDR2 YYEEEE. J lost 0 bases, V lost 0 bases, and 4 bases had no gene match. For the CDR3, the DNA is TGTGCCAGCAGCTTGGTCACTAGCGGGAGGACCTCCTACGAGCAGTACTTC. Amino acid sequence: CASSLVTSGRTSYEQYF.

V gene TRBV4-2 combines with J gene TRBJ2-3; 10 bases agree with TRBD2. Germline trimming cut 0 bases from V and 3 bases from J; bases unmatched to any gene: 9. CDR3 length: 18 residues. Germline CDR1 and CDR2: LGHNA and YNFKEQ. In DNA form, the CDR3 reads TGTGCCAGCAGCCAAGAAGTGGTAGCGGGAGGTTTGACAGATACGCAGTATTTT. The encoded protein is CASSQEVVAGGLTDTQYF.

The rearrangement joins TRBV10-3 to TRBJ1-1; 8 nucleotides align to TRBD1. The CDR3 has 14 amino acids. Germline V gene data show CDR1 as ENHRY and CDR2 as SYGVKD. V shed 3 bases and J 3 bases; nucleotides not matched to a gene: 3. This chain's CDR3 is CAISDAGGYTEAFF. In DNA, the CDR3 is TGTGCCATCAGTGATGCAGGGGGCTACACTGAAGCTTTCTTT.